Given below is one TCR beta chain in context. Some clones are missing from TCRdb's copy, which holds only in-frame ones; the method was immunoSEQ multiplex PCR. The data contain approximately 70,000 clones, 85% of them singletons. This CDR3 contains 15 residues. Germline CDR1 and CDR2: MDHEN and SYDVKM. The V segment lost 6 bases and the J segment 6 bases; nucleotides outside the gene matches: 6. This sample is drawn from a study of OX40 agonist ivuxolimab in advanced cancers. The specimen comprised CD4+ or CD8+ T cells sorted from blood, sampled in a trial of the OX40 agonist ivuxolimab. V is TRBV28 and J is TRBJ1-6, with 9 bases aligning to TRBD1. This TCR derives from an adult with an advanced solid tumor such as melanoma, head and neck, liver or kidney cancer. CDR3 sequence: CASSTPGQGNSPLHF. The CDR3 nucleotides read TGTGCCAGCAGCACACCGGGACAGGGTAATTCACCCCTCCACTTT.